Listed below are T cell receptor beta chains from one sample, sequenced in a study of T cells expressing NK-cell markers. Each CDR3 protein gets one entry in TCRdb, which reprocessed the 5' RACE reads and gives no DNA. The repertoire table contains some 460,000 distinct CDR3 sequences. Sequencing was done on a sample of blood T cells: a sorted CD56 or NKG2C T cell subset, CD4+ or CD8+ T cells, or bulk PBMC T cells (not recorded which). These receptors were obtained from a woman between 50 and 59 years old in good health. CDR3s include the opening cysteine and the closing phenylalanine or tryptophan.

j_call: TRBJ2-6; v_call: TRBV24-1; cdr3_aa: CATSDSSHFSGANVLTF
j_call: TRBJ2-7; v_call: TRBV20-1; cdr3_aa: CSALSDRSIYEQYF
j_call: TRBJ2-2; v_call: TRBV7-7; cdr3_aa: CASSLGGDTGELFF
j_call: TRBJ2-5; v_call: TRBV28; cdr3_aa: CASRPGTGGFQETQYF
j_call: TRBJ2-2; v_call: TRBV5-1; cdr3_aa: CASSLAGRREIGTGELFF
j_call: TRBJ2-1; v_call: TRBV5-1; cdr3_aa: CASSRRSPGGVWGNEQFF
j_call: TRBJ2-3; v_call: TRBV9; cdr3_aa: CASSDHLSTDTQYF
j_call: TRBJ1-5; v_call: TRBV7-8; cdr3_aa: CASSLLGRNNQPQHF
j_call: TRBJ2-1; v_call: TRBV19; cdr3_aa: CASSVLAGSGEQFF
j_call: TRBJ1-4; v_call: TRBV7-9; cdr3_aa: CASSLGTREKLFF
j_call: TRBJ2-1; v_call: TRBV11-3; cdr3_aa: CASSSQGLALGYNEQFF
j_call: TRBJ2-7; v_call: TRBV20-1; cdr3_aa: CSASLARLSYEQYF
j_call: TRBJ2-7; v_call: TRBV12-3/TRBV12-4; cdr3_aa: CASSLAAGKPYF
j_call: TRBJ1-2; v_call: TRBV6-5; cdr3_aa: CASSGEGVDRGYTF
j_call: TRBJ2-1; v_call: TRBV20-1; cdr3_aa: CSASPLTGRGNEQFF
j_call: TRBJ2-1; v_call: TRBV9; cdr3_aa: CASSARTGSSANEQFF
j_call: TRBJ1-5; v_call: TRBV28; cdr3_aa: CASIPQGSNQPQHF
j_call: TRBJ2-1; v_call: TRBV6-6; cdr3_aa: CAIQRDHNEQFF
j_call: TRBJ2-7; v_call: TRBV7-9; cdr3_aa: CASSSGGTPYEQYF
j_call: TRBJ1-3; v_call: TRBV7-9; cdr3_aa: CASSPGVSGNTIYF
j_call: TRBJ1-5; v_call: TRBV7-8; cdr3_aa: CASSLARDRDQPQHF
j_call: TRBJ2-2; v_call: TRBV24-1; cdr3_aa: CATVSTHTGELFF
j_call: TRBJ2-7; v_call: TRBV7-9; cdr3_aa: CASSGSESEQYF
j_call: TRBJ2-5; v_call: TRBV5-8; cdr3_aa: CASSLGLQGLETQYF
j_call: TRBJ2-1; v_call: TRBV20-1; cdr3_aa: CSARDPITSGSYNEQFF
j_call: TRBJ1-4; v_call: TRBV4-1; cdr3_aa: CASSRLGGAVGEKLFF
j_call: TRBJ2-1; v_call: TRBV10-3; cdr3_aa: CAISPVVASDEQFF